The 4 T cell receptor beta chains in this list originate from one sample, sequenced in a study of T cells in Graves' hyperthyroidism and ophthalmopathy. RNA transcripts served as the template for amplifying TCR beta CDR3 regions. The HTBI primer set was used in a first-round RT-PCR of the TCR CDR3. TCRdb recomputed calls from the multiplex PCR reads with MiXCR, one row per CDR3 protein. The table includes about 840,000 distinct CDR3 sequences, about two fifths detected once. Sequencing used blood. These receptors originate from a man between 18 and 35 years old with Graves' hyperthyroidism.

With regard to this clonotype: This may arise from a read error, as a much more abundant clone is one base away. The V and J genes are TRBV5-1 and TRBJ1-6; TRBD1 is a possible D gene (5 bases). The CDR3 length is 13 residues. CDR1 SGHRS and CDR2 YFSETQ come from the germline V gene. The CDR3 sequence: CASGLGGSSPLHF. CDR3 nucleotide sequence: TGCGCCAGCGGCTTGGGGGGTTCGTCACCCCTCCACTTT.

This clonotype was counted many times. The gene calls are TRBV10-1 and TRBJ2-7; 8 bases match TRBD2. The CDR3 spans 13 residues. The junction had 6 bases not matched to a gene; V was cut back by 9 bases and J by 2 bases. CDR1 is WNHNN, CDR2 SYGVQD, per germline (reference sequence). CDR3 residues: CARSGGPPYEQYF. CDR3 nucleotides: TGCGCCAGGAGCGGGGGCCCTCCCTACGAGCAGTACTTC.

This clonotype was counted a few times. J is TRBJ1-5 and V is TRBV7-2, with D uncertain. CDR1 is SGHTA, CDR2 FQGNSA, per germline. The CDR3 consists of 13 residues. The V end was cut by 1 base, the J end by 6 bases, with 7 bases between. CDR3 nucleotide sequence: TGTGCCAGCAGCTTAGGCCAGTTTCAGCCCCAGCATTTT. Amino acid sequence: CASSLGQFQPQHF.

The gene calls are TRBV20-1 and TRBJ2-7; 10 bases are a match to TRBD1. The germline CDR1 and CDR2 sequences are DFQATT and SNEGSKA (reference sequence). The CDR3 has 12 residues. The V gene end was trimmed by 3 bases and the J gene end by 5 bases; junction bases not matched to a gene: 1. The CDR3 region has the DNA TGCAGTGCTAGCGGGACAGGGGACGAGCAGTACTTC. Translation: CSASGTGDEQYF.